This T cell receptor (beta chain) was obtained from a study of radiotherapy plus CTLA-4 blockade in lung cancer. Study information: Among enrolled patients, 15% to 20% responded and 31% achieved disease control. Study results and limitations: An expansion of tumor-derived TCR clones occurred in blood after radiotherapy plus ipilimumab.

Generated by immunoSEQ multiplex PCR, the TCRdb table keeps only in-frame clones and is missing some. The table has about 41,000 clones, 60% to 80% seen once; the top ten hold around 8.3%. Trimming cost V 0 bases and J 7 bases, with 14 bases left between them. CDR3 size: 14 residues. CDR1 SGHRS and CDR2 YFSETQ come from the germline V gene. Note on this clone: Its antigen remains unknown.

Specimen: peripheral blood, collected from a patient treated with radiotherapy plus ipilimumab. The rearrangement links TRBV5-1 to TRBJ2-7; possibly TRBD2 for D (6 bases). The source is a human donor with non-small cell lung cancer who had stable disease on radiotherapy plus ipilimumab. The CDR3 is CASSLDAGPGEQYF. CDR3 bases: TGCGCCAGCAGCTTGGACGCGGGGCCGGGGGAGCAGTACTTC. The entire variable domain, with the rest obtained from reference TRBV5-1 and TRBJ2-7, is as follows: KAGVTQTPRYLIKTRGQQVTLSCSPISGHRSVSWYQQTPGQGLQFLFEYFSETQRNKGNFPGRFSGRQFSNSRSEMNVSTLELGDSALYLCASSLDAGPGEQYFGPGTRLTVT.